Below, one TCR beta chain is given with its context. Its specificity is not known. The data derive from a study of T cells expressing NK-cell markers. TCRdb re-analyzed the 5' RACE reads; it lists each CDR3 protein once, without DNA. This sample's table reports about 260,000 distinct CDR3 sequences. General study findings and limits: Leadership of the CD3+CD56-NKG2C+ fraction also belonged to these clonotypes in several donors.

Germline assignment: CDR1 MNHNS and CDR2 SASEGT. The CDR3 is 17 residues long. Sequencing was done on a sample of blood T cells: a sorted CD56 or NKG2C T cell subset, CD4+ or CD8+ T cells, or bulk PBMC T cells (not recorded which). The chain links TRBV6-1 to TRBJ2-7; without DNA, the TCRdb call of TRBD1 cannot be checked. The TCR was taken from a man aged 18 to 35 in good health. This CDR3 is CASSSTPGDPFYYEQYF.